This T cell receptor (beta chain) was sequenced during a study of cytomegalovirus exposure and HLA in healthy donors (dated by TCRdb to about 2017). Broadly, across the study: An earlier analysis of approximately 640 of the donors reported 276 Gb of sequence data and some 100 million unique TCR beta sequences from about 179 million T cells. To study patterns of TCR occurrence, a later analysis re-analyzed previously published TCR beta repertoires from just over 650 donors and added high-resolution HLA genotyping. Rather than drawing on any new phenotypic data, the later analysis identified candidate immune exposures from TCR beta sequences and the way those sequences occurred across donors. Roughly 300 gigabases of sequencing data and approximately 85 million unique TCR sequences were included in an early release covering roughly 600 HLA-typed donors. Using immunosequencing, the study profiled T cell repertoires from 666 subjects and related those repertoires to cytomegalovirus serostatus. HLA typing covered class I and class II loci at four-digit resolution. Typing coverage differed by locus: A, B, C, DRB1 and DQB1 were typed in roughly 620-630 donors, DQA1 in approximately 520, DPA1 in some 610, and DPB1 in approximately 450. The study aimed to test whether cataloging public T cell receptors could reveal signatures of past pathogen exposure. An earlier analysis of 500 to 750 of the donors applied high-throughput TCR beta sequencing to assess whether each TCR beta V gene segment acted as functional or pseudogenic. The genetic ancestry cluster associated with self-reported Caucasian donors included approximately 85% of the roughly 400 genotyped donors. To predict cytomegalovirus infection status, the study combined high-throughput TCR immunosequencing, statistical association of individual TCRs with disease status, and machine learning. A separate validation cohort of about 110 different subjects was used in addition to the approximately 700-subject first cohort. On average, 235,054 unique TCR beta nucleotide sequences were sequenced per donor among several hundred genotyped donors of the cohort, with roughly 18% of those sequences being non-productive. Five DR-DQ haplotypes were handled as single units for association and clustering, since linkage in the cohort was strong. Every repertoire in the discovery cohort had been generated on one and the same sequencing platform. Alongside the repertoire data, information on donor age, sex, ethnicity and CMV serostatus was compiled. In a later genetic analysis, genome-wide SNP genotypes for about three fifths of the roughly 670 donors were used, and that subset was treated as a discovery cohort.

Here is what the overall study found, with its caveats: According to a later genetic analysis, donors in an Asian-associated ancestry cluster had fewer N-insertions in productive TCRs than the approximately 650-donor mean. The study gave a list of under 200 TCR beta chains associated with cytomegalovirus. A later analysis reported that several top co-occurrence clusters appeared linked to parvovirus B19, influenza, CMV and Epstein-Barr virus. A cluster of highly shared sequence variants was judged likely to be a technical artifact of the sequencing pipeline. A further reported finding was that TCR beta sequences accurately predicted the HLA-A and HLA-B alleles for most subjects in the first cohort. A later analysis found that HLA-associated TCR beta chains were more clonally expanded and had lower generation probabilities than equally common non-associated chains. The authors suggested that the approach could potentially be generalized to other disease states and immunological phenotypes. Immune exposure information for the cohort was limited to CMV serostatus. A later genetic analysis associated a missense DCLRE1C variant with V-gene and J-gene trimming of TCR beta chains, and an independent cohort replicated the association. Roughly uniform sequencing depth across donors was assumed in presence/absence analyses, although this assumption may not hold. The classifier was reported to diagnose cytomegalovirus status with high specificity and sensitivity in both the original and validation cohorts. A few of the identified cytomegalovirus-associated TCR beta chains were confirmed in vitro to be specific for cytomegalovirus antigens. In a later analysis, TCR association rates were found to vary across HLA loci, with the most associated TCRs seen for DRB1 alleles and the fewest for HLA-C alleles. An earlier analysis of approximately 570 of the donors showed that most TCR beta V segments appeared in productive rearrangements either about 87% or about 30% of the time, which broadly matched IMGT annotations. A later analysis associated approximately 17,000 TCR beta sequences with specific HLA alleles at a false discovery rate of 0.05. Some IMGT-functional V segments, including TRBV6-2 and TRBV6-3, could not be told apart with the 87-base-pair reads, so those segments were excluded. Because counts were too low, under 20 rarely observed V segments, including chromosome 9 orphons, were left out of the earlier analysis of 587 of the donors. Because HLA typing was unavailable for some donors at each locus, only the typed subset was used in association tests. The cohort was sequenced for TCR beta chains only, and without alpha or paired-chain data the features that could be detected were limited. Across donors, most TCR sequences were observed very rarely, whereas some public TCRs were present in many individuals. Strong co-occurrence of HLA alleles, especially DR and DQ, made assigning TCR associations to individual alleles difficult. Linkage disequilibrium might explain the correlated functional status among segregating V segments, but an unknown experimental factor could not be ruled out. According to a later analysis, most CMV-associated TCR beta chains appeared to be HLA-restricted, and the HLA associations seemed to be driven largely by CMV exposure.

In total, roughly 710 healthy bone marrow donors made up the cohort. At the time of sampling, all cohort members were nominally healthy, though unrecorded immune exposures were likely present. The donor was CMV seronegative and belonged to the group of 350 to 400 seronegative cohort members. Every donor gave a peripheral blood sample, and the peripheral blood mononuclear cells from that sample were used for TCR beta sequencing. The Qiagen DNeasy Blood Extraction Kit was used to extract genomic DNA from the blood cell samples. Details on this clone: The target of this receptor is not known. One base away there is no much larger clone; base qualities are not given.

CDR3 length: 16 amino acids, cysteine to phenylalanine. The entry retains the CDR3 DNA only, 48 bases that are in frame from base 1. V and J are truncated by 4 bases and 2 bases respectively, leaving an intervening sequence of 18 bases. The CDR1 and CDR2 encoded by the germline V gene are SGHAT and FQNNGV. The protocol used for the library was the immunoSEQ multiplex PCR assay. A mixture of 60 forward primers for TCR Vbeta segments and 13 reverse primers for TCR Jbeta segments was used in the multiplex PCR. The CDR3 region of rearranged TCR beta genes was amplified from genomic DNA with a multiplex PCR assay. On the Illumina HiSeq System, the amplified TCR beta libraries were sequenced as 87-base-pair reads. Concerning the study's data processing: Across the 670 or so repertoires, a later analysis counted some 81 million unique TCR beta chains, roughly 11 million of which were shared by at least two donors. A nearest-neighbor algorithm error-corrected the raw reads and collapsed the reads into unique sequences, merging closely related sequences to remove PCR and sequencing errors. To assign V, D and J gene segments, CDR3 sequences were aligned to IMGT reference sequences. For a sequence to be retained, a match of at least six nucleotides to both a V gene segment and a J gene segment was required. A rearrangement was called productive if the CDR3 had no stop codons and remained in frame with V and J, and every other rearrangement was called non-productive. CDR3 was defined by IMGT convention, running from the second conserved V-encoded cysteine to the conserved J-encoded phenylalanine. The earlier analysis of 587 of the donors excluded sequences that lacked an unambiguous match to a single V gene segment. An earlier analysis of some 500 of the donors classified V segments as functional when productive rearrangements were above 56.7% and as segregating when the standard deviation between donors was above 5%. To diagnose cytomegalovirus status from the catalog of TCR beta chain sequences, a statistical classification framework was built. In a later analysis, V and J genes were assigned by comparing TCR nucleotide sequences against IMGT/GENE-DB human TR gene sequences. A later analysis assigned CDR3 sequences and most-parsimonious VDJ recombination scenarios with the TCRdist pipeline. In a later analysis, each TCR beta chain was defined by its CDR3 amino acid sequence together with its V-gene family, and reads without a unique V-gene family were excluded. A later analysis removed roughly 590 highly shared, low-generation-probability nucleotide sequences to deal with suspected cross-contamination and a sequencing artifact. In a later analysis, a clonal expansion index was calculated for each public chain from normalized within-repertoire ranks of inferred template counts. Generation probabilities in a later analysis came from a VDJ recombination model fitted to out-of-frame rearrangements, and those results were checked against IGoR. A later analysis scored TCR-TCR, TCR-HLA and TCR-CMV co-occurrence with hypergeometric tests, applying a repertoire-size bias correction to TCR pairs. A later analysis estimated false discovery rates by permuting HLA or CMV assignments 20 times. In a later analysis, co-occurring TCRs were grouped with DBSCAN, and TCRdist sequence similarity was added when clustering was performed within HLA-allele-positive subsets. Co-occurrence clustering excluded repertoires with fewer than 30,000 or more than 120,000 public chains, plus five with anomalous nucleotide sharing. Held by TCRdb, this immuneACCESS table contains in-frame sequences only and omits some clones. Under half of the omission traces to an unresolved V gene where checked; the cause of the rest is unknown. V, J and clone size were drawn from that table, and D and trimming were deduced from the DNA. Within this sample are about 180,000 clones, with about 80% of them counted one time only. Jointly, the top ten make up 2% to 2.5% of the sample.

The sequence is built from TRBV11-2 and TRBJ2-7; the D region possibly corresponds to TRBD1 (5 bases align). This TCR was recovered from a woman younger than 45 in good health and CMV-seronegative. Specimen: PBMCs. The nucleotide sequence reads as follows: TGTGCCAGCAGCTCTTTCACAGGCGGCCCTGCCTACGAGCAGTACTTC. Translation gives CASSSFTGGPAYEQYF.